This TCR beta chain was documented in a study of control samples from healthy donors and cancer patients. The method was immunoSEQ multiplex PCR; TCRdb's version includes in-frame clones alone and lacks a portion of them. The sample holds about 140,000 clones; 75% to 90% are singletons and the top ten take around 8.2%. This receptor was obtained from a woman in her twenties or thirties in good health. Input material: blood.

CDR3 DNA sequence: TGTGCCAGCAGCTGGGGGGCAGCGGGAGGTGGTAGCGAGCAGTACTTC. Protein: CASSWGAAGGGSEQYF. The chain recombines TRBV7-8 with TRBJ2-7; 9 bases agree with TRBD2. CDR3 length: 16 residues. The V and J ends lost 4 bases and 6 bases, in that order; junction bases with no gene match: 13. Germline-derived CDR1 and CDR2 are SGHVS and FQNEAQ.